The 19 T cell receptor beta chains below come from one sample, sequenced in a study of blood T cell repertoires in COVID-19. This table comes from immunoSEQ multiplex PCR, and its TCRdb copy is limited to in-frame clones, with some not included. Among about 150,000 clones listed, roughly 80% were seen once. The sample taken for sequencing was PBMCs or T cells enriched from blood (not recorded which). All receptors derive from a woman aged 50 to 65 who had recovered from COVID-19.

V usage is TRBV18 and J usage is TRBJ2-1; 7 bases agree with TRBD2. Trimming removed 4 bases from V and 5 bases from J; junction bases left unmatched: 11. The CDR3 length is 16 residues. Germline CDR1 and CDR2: KGHSH and LQKENI. The CDR3 protein is CASSRLRAGVDNEQFF. CDR3 bases: TGTGCCAGCTCACGTCTCCGGGCGGGGGTAGACAATGAGCAGTTCTTC.

This clone has only one observation. The rearrangement joins TRBV18 to TRBJ2-7; TRBD2 is a possible D gene (6 bases). The V gene lost 3 bases and the J gene lost 4 bases, with 10 bases spanning the gap. Germline CDR1 reads KGHSH; CDR2 reads LQKENI. This CDR3 contains 13 residues. The CDR3 loop reads CASSPSGRYEQYF. The DNA for the CDR3 is TGTGCCAGCTCACCCTCAGGGAGGTACGAGCAGTACTTC.

V is TRBV5-4 and J is TRBJ2-7; D possibly corresponds to TRBD2 (5 bases). The germline V gene encodes CDR1 SGHNT and CDR2 YYREEE (reference sequence). This CDR3 has 13 residues. V lost 4 bases and J 5 bases, leaving 13 bases between the germline ends. The CDR3 region is CASSRRAGNEQYF. CDR3 coding DNA: TGTGCCAGCAGCCGACGGGCGGGCAACGAGCAGTACTTC.

The CDR3 DNA reads TGTGCCAGCAGTTCCTCTTCAGGGGCAGGGAACTATGGCTACACCTTC. It yields the protein CASSSSSGAGNYGYTF. This sequence joins TRBV7-9 and TRBJ1-2; TRBD1 might be the D (6 bases). The V end lost 6 bases, the J end lost 2 bases, and 19 bases lay between the germline ends. The V gene's germline CDR1 is SEHNR and CDR2 FQNEAQ (reference sequence). The CDR3 spans 16 residues.

The CDR3 bases are TGTGCCACCAGTGCCCGCACATCCTACGAGCAGTACTTC. Translating gives CATSARTSYEQYF. The chain carries TRBV15 and TRBJ2-7; D ambiguous. V was clipped by 6 bases and J by 1 base, with 10 bases between them. Germline V gene sequence: CDR1 LNHNV, CDR2 YYDKDF (reference sequence). The CDR3 sequence is 13 residues long.

The chain links TRBV11-2 to TRBJ2-7; D is possibly TRBD1 (6 bases). This CDR3 contains 10 residues. Per the germline V gene, CDR1 is SGHAT and CDR2 is FQNNGV. V gave up 8 bases and J gave up 6 bases, with 8 bases separating them. CDR3 nucleotides: TGTGCCAGCGGGACACTCGAGCAGTACTTC. Protein: CASGTLEQYF.

V and J are TRBV7-2 and TRBJ2-7; possibly TRBD2 for D (6 bases). CDR1 SGHTA and CDR2 FQGNSA come from the germline V gene. The CDR3 loop spans 13 amino acids. Deletions cut 6 bases from V and 7 bases from J, with 16 bases between. The CDR3 region has the DNA TGTGCCAGCAGACGGGACTTTACCGGGGAGCAGTACTTC. Protein product: CASRRDFTGEQYF.

This clone was seen just once. The V and J genes are TRBV5-1 and TRBJ2-3, with D tentatively TRBD2 (5 bases). V lost 5 bases to trimming and J lost 6 bases, with 7 bases between them. Germline V gene data show CDR1 as SGHRS and CDR2 as YFSETQ. This CDR3 has 11 amino acids. CDR3 sequence: CASRRGDTQYF. For the CDR3, the DNA is TGCGCCAGCAGACGAGGGGATACGCAGTATTTT.

The genes are TRBV7-3 and TRBJ2-7; TRBD2 aligns across 7 bases. Germline values: CDR1 SGHTA, CDR2 FQGTGA. V lost 1 base to trimming and J lost 7 bases; unmatched junction nucleotides: 4. This CDR3 is built from 13 residues. CDR3 nucleotides: TGTGCCAGCAGCTTAAGCGGGGGTATTGAGCAGTACTTC. This gives the protein CASSLSGGIEQYF.

The rearrangement joins TRBV2 to TRBJ2-7, with 9 bases aligning to TRBD1. The CDR3 is 17 amino acids. Trimming at V came to 6 bases and at J to 3 bases, leaving 15 bases not matched to a gene. Germline V gene sequence: CDR1 SNHLY, CDR2 FYNNEI. In DNA form, the CDR3 reads TGTGCCAGCAGGGCCGGGACAGGGTTTCTGCTGCACTACGAGCAGTACTTC. Protein: CASRAGTGFLLHYEQYF.

The chain recombines TRBV18 with TRBJ2-1; maybe TRBD2 (6 bases). This CDR3 is 14 amino acids long. The V gene lost 3 bases and the J gene lost 6 bases, with 12 bases spanning the gap. Germline V lookup: CDR1 KGHSH, CDR2 LQKENI. The DNA of the CDR3 is TGTGCCAGCTCACCGGGACTCGCAATCAATGAGCAGTTCTTC. It codes for CASSPGLAINEQFF.

The chain uses TRBV6-5 and TRBJ2-7; D perhaps matches TRBD1 (6 bases). This CDR3 is built from 15 residues. The germline V gene encodes CDR1 MNHEY and CDR2 SVGAGI. V lost 2 bases to trimming and J lost 3 bases, with 14 bases between them. The CDR3 nucleotides read TGTGCCAGCAGTTACAAAAAGACAGGACACTACGAGCAGTACTTC. This encodes CASSYKKTGHYEQYF.

The V and J genes are TRBV5-1 and TRBJ2-5; TRBD2 matches at 9 bases. Trimming cost V 1 base and J 3 bases; bases outside gene matches: 4. Germline-derived CDR1 and CDR2 are SGHRS and YFSETQ. The CDR3 runs 15 residues. Written as DNA, the CDR3 is TGCGCCAGCAGCTTGCAGACTAGCGGTAAAGAGACCCAGTACTTC. Translating gives CASSLQTSGKETQYF.

J is TRBJ1-5 and V is TRBV4-2; 7 nucleotides line up with TRBD1. Unmatched junction bases numbered 2, after V lost 1 base and J lost 5 bases. CDR1 and CDR2 (germline): LGHNA, YNFKEQ. The CDR3 contains 14 residues. The chain's CDR3 is CASSQGQGYQPQHF. In DNA form, the CDR3 reads TGTGCCAGCAGCCAAGGACAGGGATATCAGCCCCAGCATTTT.

As regards this clone: A much larger clone lies a single base off, so this may be a read error. The chain links TRBV19 to TRBJ1-2; D might be TRBD1 (6 bases). CDR1 is LNHDA and CDR2 is SQIVND in the germline V gene (reference sequence). The CDR3 extends over 13 amino acids. With 3 bases removed from V and 2 bases from J, the gap between germline ends came to 7 bases. Written as DNA, the CDR3 is TGTGCCAGTAGTATTACAGGGAACTATGGCTACACCTTC. Protein: CASSITGNYGYTF.

The genes are TRBV3-1 (or the pseudogene TRBV3-2) and TRBJ2-1, with D unresolved. Per germline, CDR1 LGHDT and CDR2 YNNKEL (reference sequence). The V end was cut by 3 bases, the J end by 0 bases, with 9 bases between. This CDR3 contains 15 residues. Here the CDR3 DNA reads TGTGCCAGCAGCCACCCTACGAGCTCCTACAATGAGCAGTTCTTC. Amino acids: CASSHPTSSYNEQFF.

The V call is TRBV7-2, the J call TRBJ2-3, with TRBD2 matching 13 bases. The germline CDR1 and CDR2 sequences are SGHTA and FQGNSA. The CDR3 covers 16 residues. The V and J ends lost 5 bases and 5 bases, in that order; junction bases with no gene match: 7. As DNA, the CDR3 is TGTGCCAGCAGCCCCAGACTAGCGGGAGGAAAAGATACGCAGTATTTT. Its protein is CASSPRLAGGKDTQYF. The variable domain in full, completed from reference TRBV7-2 and TRBJ2-3, reads GAGVSQSPSNKVTEKGKDVELRCDPISGHTALYWYRQSLGQGLEFLIYFQGNSAPDKSGLPSDRFSAERTGGSVSTLTIQRTQQEDSAVYLCASSPRLAGGKDTQYFGPGTRLTVL.

A remark on this clone: The same CDR3 is also encoded by other DNA sequences in this sample. V is TRBV5-1 and J is TRBJ2-1; 10 nucleotides line up with TRBD2. Germline assignment: CDR1 SGHRS and CDR2 YFSETQ. V shed 4 bases and J 1 base; nucleotides not matched to a gene: 2. The CDR3 totals 15 residues. CDR3 DNA sequence: TGCGCCAGCAGCCCTAGCGGGGGTTCCTACAATGAGCAGTTCTTC. The encoded protein is CASSPSGGSYNEQFF.

This clone was seen just once. The chain employs TRBV4-2 and TRBJ2-2, with D possibly being TRBD2 (6 bases). CDR3 length: 14 residues. Trimming removed 1 base at V and 6 bases at J, with 9 bases between. Looked up from germline, CDR1 is LGHNA and CDR2 is YNFKEQ. The DNA of the CDR3 is TGTGCCAGCAGCCAAGTGACGGGGGCCGGGGAGCTGTTTTTT. Protein sequence: CASSQVTGAGELFF.